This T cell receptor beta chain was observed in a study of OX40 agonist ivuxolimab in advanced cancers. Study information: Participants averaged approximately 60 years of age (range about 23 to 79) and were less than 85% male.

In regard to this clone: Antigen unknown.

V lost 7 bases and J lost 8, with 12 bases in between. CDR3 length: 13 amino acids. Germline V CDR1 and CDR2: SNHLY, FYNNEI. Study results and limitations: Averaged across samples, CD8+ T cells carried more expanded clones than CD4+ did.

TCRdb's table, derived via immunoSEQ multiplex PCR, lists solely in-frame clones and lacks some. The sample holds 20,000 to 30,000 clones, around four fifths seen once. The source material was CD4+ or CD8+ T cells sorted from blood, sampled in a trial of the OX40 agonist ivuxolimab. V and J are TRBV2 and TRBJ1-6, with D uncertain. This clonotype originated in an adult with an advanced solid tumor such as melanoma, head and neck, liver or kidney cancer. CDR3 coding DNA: TGTGCCAGCACTCCCACGGCGGATTCACCCCTCCACTTT. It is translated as CASTPTADSPLHF.